This section outlines one T cell receptor (beta chain) sequence together with its context. Repertoires were generated with immunoSEQ multiplex PCR, while TCRdb's copy carries only in-frame clones and drops some. The sample has some 71,000 clones, 80% to 90% seen once; the top ten hold 2%. The data belong to a study of blood T cell repertoires in COVID-19. The overall study: Sites in the United States, Italy and Spain provided acute and convalescent COVID-19 samples.

Germline CDR1 ENHRY, CDR2 SYGVKD. Trimming removed 0 bases from V and 8 bases from J, with 14 bases in between. CDR3 length equals 15 residues. This receptor was obtained from a man aged 25 to 40 with acute or convalescent COVID-19. V is TRBV10-3 and J is TRBJ1-5; tentative D call: TRBD1 (6 bases). The sequenced sample consisted of peripheral blood. The CDR3 region has the DNA TGTGCCATCAGTGAGTCGAGGACAGCTATCAAGCCCCAGCATTTT. It yields the protein CAISESRTAIKPQHF.